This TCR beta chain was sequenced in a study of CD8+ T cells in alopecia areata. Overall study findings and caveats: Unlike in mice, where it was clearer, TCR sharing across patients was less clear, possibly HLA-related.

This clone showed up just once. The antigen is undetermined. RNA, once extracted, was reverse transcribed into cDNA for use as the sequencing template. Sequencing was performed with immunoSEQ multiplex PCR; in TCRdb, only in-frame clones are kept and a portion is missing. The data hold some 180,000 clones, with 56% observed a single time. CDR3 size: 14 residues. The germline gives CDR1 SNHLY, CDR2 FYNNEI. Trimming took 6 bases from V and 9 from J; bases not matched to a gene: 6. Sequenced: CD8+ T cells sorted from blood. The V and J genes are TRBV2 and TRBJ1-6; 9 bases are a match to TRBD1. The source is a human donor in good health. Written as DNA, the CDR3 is TGTGCCAGCAGCGAACAGGGGGCGAGTTCACCCCTCCACTTT. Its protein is CASSEQGASSPLHF.